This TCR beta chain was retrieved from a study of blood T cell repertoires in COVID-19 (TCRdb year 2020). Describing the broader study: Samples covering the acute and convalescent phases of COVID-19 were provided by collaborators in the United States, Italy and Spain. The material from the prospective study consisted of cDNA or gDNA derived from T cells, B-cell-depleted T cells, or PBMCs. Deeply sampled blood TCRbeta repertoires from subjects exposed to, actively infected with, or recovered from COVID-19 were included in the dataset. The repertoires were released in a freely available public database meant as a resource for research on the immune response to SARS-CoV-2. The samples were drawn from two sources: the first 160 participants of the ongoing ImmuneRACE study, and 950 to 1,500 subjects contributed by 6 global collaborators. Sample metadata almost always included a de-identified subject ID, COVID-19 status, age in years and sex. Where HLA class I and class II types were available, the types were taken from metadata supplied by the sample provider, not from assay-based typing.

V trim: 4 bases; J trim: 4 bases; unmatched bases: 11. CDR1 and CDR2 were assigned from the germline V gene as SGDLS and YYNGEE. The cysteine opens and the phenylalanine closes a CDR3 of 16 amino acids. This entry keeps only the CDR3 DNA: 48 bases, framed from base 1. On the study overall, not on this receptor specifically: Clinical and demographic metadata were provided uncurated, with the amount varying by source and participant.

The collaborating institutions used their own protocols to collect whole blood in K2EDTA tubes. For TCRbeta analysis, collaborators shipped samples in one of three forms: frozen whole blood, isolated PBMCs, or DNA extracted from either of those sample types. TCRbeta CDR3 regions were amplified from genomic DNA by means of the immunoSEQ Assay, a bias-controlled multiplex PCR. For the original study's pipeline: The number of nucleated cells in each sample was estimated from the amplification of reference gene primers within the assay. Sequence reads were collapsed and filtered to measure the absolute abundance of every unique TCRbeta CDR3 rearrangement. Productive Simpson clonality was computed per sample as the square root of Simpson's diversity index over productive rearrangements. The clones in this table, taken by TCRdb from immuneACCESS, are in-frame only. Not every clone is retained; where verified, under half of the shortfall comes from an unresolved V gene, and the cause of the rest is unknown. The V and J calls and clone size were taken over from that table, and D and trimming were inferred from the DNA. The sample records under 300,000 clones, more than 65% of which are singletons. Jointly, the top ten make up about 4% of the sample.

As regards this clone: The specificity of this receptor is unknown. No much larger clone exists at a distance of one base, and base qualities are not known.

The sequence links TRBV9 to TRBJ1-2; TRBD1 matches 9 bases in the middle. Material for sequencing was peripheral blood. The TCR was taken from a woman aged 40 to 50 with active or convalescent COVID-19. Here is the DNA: TGTGCCAGCAGCCCCCAAGGGACAGGGTATGGCTATGGCTACACCTTC. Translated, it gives CASSPQGTGYGYGYTF. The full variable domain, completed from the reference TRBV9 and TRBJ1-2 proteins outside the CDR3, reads DSGVTQTPKHLITATGQRVTLRCSPRSGDLSVYWYQQSLDQGLQFLIQYYNGEERAKGNILERFSAQQFPDLHSELNLSSLELGDSALYFCASSPQGTGYGYGYTFGSGTRLTVV.